This T cell receptor beta chain was found in a study of T cell responses to AZD1222 COVID-19 vaccine (dated by TCRdb to the early 2020s). Looking at the study overall: A total of 233 trial participants underwent TCR sequencing, of whom about 200 had received two doses of AZD1222 and 26 had received two doses of the MenACWY control vaccine. Trial participants were enrolled by age into subgroups of 18-55, 56-69 and 70-plus years, and 148, 28 and 57 TCR-sequenced participants, respectively, were included in these subgroups. The investigation overall reported the following: Reportedly, close to half of the unique spike-specific TCRs recognized epitopes lying outside the regions that are mutated in the B.1.351 and B.1.1.7 variants. Because no samples from the day 14 peak response were available, repertoires could be characterized only after the peak T cell response. Only five or six AZD1222 recipients were SARS-CoV-2 seropositive at baseline, limiting conclusions about previously exposed vaccinees. Participants were mostly white British and included more females than males, and it was suggested by the authors that clonal diversity may have been underestimated. After two AZD1222 doses, both the breadth and the depth of spike-specific TCRs were significantly higher than at day 0 and than in MenACWY recipients. The 56-69-year group was small, and its depth increase did not reach significance, likely because of low power. CD4 TCRs associated with the vaccine covered the entire spike protein, and the dominant responses were in regions 160-218 and 743-854.

Read against the paper, the sample's time point label means: baseline before first vaccination. This sample's treatment or condition label indicates: meningococcal conjugate vaccine given as trial control. The vaccinee samples were drawn from two UK trials, COV001 and COV002, one of which was a single-blind randomized controlled phase 2/3 trial testing AZD1222 (ChAdOx1 nCoV-19) in healthy adults. Trial participant PBMC samples were collected at day 0 and day 28 after the second dose for TCRbeta chain sequencing. The CDR3 regions of human TCRbeta chains were subjected to immunosequencing. The authors' pipeline ran thus. TCRs in the repertoires were compared against a reference library of SARS-CoV-2-specific TCRs that had been generated with the MIRA antigen-specificity platform. Breadth meant the fraction of unique TCRs that were SARS-CoV-2-associated, whereas depth meant the fraction of total T cells that were SARS-CoV-2-associated. Each spike-specific TCR was assigned to its reactive spike region and to a CD4 or CD8 class using the MIRA data. Log10-transformed breadth and depth values were compared by one-way ANOVA with Sidak's multiple comparisons tests. TCRdb holds this immuneACCESS table with in-frame rearrangements only. Some clones are missing; in checked studies, unresolved V genes explain under half, and the rest has no known cause. The DNA gave D and trimming, while V, J and clone size come from that table. The sample has around 160,000 clones on record, around 90% of them singletons. The top ten hold less than 3.5% of the sample.

Worth noting for this clone: Which antigen it targets is not known. Mismatch with germline at one junction end may stem from a read error.

The source is an adult in good health. This sample comprised peripheral blood, obtained on day 0 of MenACWY control vaccination.

CDR3 reads: CASSLGQDILHF. The nucleotides are TGCGCCAGCAGCCTCGGACAGGACATCCTTCATTTT. The rearrangement combines TRBV5-1 with TRBJ1-3; TRBD1 agrees with 7 junctional bases. Based on the germline V gene, the CDR1 and CDR2 sequences are SGHRS and YFSETQ. The CDR3 runs 12 residues from the cysteine to the phenylalanine. The retained sequence is limited to the CDR3, 36 bases, with the frame set at the first base.